The 32 T cell receptor beta chains listed next were all sequenced from one sample in a study of shared clonotypes between healthy human individuals. Assay: immunoSEQ multiplex PCR; the TCRdb copy retains only in-frame clones and omits some. Counted here are fewer than 1 million clones, roughly 96% occurring once; the ten biggest clones make up 0.2% to 0.25%. Positively selected for CCR7, the CD45RO-negative cells used as naive CD8 cells excluded terminally differentiated effector memory CD45RA+ cells. Sequenced sample: naive CD8+ T cells sorted from blood. All receptors derive from a young man in good health.

Details on this clone: The same CDR3 is also encoded by other DNA sequences in this sample. The CDR3 sequence is CASSLLADEQFF. The CDR3 DNA reads TGTGCCAGCAGCTTGCTTGCAGATGAGCAGTTCTTC. The chain couples TRBV5-6 to TRBJ2-1, with D uncertain. Deletions cut 1 base from V and 8 bases from J, with 7 bases between. Germline lookup yields CDR1 SGHDT and CDR2 YYEEEE. This CDR3 has 12 amino acids.

J is TRBJ2-1 and V is TRBV6-6, with a possible D match to TRBD1 (5 bases). Germline V gene sequence: CDR1 MNHNY, CDR2 SVGAGI (reference sequence). CDR3 length equals 16 residues. Trimming took 4 bases from V and 4 from J, leaving 17 bases between them. The CDR3 reads CASSFLFQGTYNEQFF. CDR3 in DNA: TGTGCCAGCAGTTTTTTATTCCAGGGCACTTACAATGAGCAGTTCTTC.

The J gene is TRBJ1-5, the V gene TRBV28; 7 nucleotides agree with TRBD1. This CDR3 comprises 14 residues. Germline V CDR1 and CDR2: MDHEN, SYDVKM. J was trimmed by 1 base and V by 6 bases; bases with no gene match: 3. The CDR3 protein is CASSLDRSNQPQHF. The CDR3 DNA sequence: TGTGCCAGCAGCCTGGACAGGAGCAATCAGCCCCAGCATTTT.

V is TRBV7-9 and J is TRBJ2-7; D might be TRBD1 or TRBD2, each matching 5 bases. Trimming pared 5 bases from V and 7 bases from J, leaving 18 bases between. CDR3 size: 14 residues. Germline V gives CDR1 SEHNR, CDR2 FQNEAQ (reference sequence). CDR3 in DNA: TGTGCCAGCAGCGTCGGGACGAAACCCTTAGAGCAGTACTTC. Protein product: CASSVGTKPLEQYF. Together with reference TRBV7-9 and TRBJ2-7, the CDR3 gives the full variable domain: DTGVSQNPRHKITKRGQNVTFRCDPISEHNRLYWYRQTLGQGPEFLTYFQNEAQLEKSRLLSDRFSAERPKGSFSTLEIQRTEQGDSAMYLCASSVGTKPLEQYFGPGTRLTVT.

The sample holds one count of this clone. The chain is built from TRBV18 and TRBJ2-2, with a weak D call TRBD1 (6 bases). CDR3 size: 15 residues. V lost 5 bases and J lost 6, with 16 bases in between. CDR1 is KGHSH, CDR2 LQKENI, per germline. Here the CDR3 reads CASSTSGERSGELFF. The CDR3 DNA reads TGTGCCAGCTCAACATCAGGGGAACGGTCCGGGGAGCTGTTTTTT.

The chain carries TRBV5-4 and TRBJ2-7, with D possibly being TRBD2 (7 bases). Per germline, CDR1 SGHNT and CDR2 YYREEE (reference sequence). The CDR3 is 17 residues long. V shed 2 bases and J shed 4 bases, with 22 bases lying between them. The CDR3 protein is CASSLKGRGVPAYEQYF. As DNA, the CDR3 is TGTGCCAGCAGCTTAAAGGGGAGGGGGGTCCCGGCGTACGAGCAGTACTTC.

The chain uses TRBV13 and TRBJ1-5; the D is unclear. CDR1 is PRHDT, CDR2 FYEKMQ, per germline (reference sequence). Trimming shortened V by 5 bases and J by 3 bases, and 14 bases separated the two germline ends. The CDR3 has 15 residues. The CDR3 sequence: CASSHGGQSNQPQHF. Written as DNA, the CDR3 is TGTGCCAGCAGCCACGGTGGTCAGTCCAATCAGCCCCAGCATTTT.

This chain links TRBV10-3 with TRBJ2-7, with D tentatively TRBD2 (5 bases). This CDR3 has 15 amino acids. Deletions cut 6 bases from V and 5 bases from J, with 20 bases between. Germline V lookup: CDR1 ENHRY, CDR2 SYGVKD. The CDR3 DNA follows: TGTGCCATCAGCTTAAATAGGGAGCTCACGGACGAGCAGTACTTC. This translates into CAISLNRELTDEQYF.

The gene calls are TRBV5-1 and TRBJ1-1, with D hard to call. Germline assignment: CDR1 SGHRS and CDR2 YFSETQ. The V and J ends lost 1 base and 2 bases respectively, with 12 bases between them. The CDR3 length is 15 residues. In nucleotides, the CDR3 is TGCGCCAGCAGCTTGCGGAAGGGCCCTAACACTGAAGCTTTCTTT. It specifies CASSLRKGPNTEAFF.

This chain's CDR3 is CASSKEFANTGELFF. CDR3 coding DNA: TGTGCCAGCAGCAAAGAGTTCGCGAACACCGGGGAGCTGTTTTTT. The rearrangement links TRBV7-9 to TRBJ2-2, with unresolved D. CDR3 length: 15 amino acids. Germline assignment: CDR1 SEHNR and CDR2 FQNEAQ (reference sequence). The V and J ends lost 5 bases and 0 bases respectively, with 10 bases between them.

On this clone itself: Other DNA sequences of this sample code for an identical CDR3. This chain connects TRBV27 to TRBJ1-1; 7 bases fit TRBD1. CDR3 size: 14 residues. Trimming took 5 bases from V and 0 from J; bases not matched to a gene: 3. Germline CDR1 reads MNHEY; CDR2 reads SMNVEV (reference sequence). CDR3 in DNA: TGTGCCAGCAGTCCCGGGACAGTGAACACTGAAGCTTTCTTT. This codes for CASSPGTVNTEAFF.

The J gene is TRBJ1-2, the V gene TRBV29-1, with TRBD1 as a possible D gene (5 bases). Trimming removed 0 bases from V and 7 bases from J, with 9 bases in between. The CDR3 length is 12 residues. Looked up from germline, CDR1 is SQVTM and CDR2 is ANQGSEA. In DNA form, the CDR3 reads TGCAGCGTTGAAGACAGGGCTGGTGGCTACACCTTC. This codes for CSVEDRAGGYTF.

This chain links TRBV19 with TRBJ2-1; possible D gene TRBD2, 5 bases. Germline CDR1 is LNHDA and CDR2 is SQIVND (reference sequence). The V end was cut by 3 bases, the J end by 2 bases, with 11 bases between. The CDR3 has 15 residues. The CDR3 spells CASSIGSPTYNEQFF. In DNA, the CDR3 is TGTGCCAGTAGTATTGGGAGCCCAACCTACAATGAGCAGTTCTTC.

CDR3 coding DNA: TGTGCCAGCAGCTCCAGTATACAGGCGGGCGGGACCTACGAGCAGTACTTC. Translation gives CASSSSIQAGGTYEQYF. The chain joins TRBV13 to TRBJ2-7, with a possible D match to TRBD2 (6 bases). The V end was cut by 4 bases, the J end by 2 bases, with 21 bases between. CDR1 and CDR2 (germline): PRHDT, FYEKMQ (reference sequence). The CDR3 extends over 17 amino acids.

The rearrangement links TRBV5-6 to TRBJ2-3; D is possibly TRBD2 (6 bases). The ends were cut back, 2 bases at V and 4 bases at J, with 17 bases in the middle. CDR3 length: 16 residues. Germline V gives CDR1 SGHDT, CDR2 YYEEEE. CDR3 residues: CASSLTLGGSADTQYF. As DNA, the CDR3 is TGTGCCAGCAGCTTAACCCTCGGGGGATCAGCAGATACGCAGTATTTT.

The CDR3 DNA sequence: TGTGCCAGCAGCCGTGTTCCCAGCTCCTACAATGAGCAGTTCTTC. This encodes CASSRVPSSYNEQFF. The chain combines TRBV6-5 with TRBJ2-1; D gene ambiguous. This CDR3 region has 15 residues. The germline CDR1 and CDR2 sequences are MNHEY and SVGAGI. Trimming took 6 bases from V and 0 from J, leaving 12 bases between them.

This chain uses TRBV18 with TRBJ2-7; D is possibly TRBD1 (6 bases). Looked up from germline, CDR1 is KGHSH and CDR2 is LQKENI. The CDR3 consists of 15 residues. V lost 2 bases, J lost 2 bases, and 13 bases lay in between. The chain's CDR3 is CASSPAPGAAYEQYF. The DNA of the CDR3 is TGTGCCAGCTCACCAGCGCCAGGGGCCGCCTACGAGCAGTACTTC.

This clone was counted a single time. The V and J genes are TRBV15 and TRBJ2-3; 11 bases fit TRBD1. The CDR3 is made up of 15 amino acids. The V gene's germline CDR1 is LNHNV and CDR2 YYDKDF (reference sequence). J was trimmed by 4 bases and V by 4 bases; bases with no gene match: 4. DNA of the CDR3: TGTGCCACCAGCAAGGACAGGGGGCGCCCAGATACGCAGTATTTT. Translation: CATSKDRGRPDTQYF.

The V and J genes are TRBV5-1 and TRBJ2-7, with D possibly matching TRBD2 (7 bases). The V gene lost 4 bases and the J gene lost 4 bases, with 18 bases spanning the gap. Germline V lookup: CDR1 SGHRS, CDR2 YFSETQ. CDR3 size: 15 residues. CDR3 in amino acids: CASSPGGGVSYEQYF. The DNA of the CDR3 is TGCGCCAGCAGCCCCGGAGGGGGGGTTTCTTACGAGCAGTACTTC.

The genes are TRBV13 and TRBJ2-2; perhaps TRBD1 as D (6 bases). The V end was cut by 5 bases, the J end by 1 base, with 17 bases between. Germline loops: CDR1 PRHDT, CDR2 FYEKMQ (reference sequence). The CDR3 contains 17 residues. CDR3 residues: CASSPPLDSENTGELFF. DNA of the CDR3: TGTGCCAGCAGCCCGCCCTTGGACAGCGAGAACACCGGGGAGCTGTTTTTT. The complete variable domain, with remaining parts taken from reference TRBV13 and TRBJ2-2, reads AAGVIQSPRHLIKEKRETATLKCYPIPRHDTVYWYQQGPGQDPQFLISFYEKMQSDKGSIPDRFSAQQFSDYHSELNMSSLELGDSALYFCASSPPLDSENTGELFFGEGSRLTVL.

The chain employs TRBV11-2 and TRBJ2-1, with D perhaps being TRBD1 or TRBD2 (5 bases each). The germline V gene has CDR1 SGHAT and CDR2 FQNNGV. This CDR3 has 15 amino acids. Between the trimmed V and J ends, which lost 7 bases and 0 bases, there was a span of 13 bases. The CDR3 is CASKARDDSYNEQFF. The CDR3 nucleotides are TGTGCCAGCAAAGCCCGGGACGACTCCTACAATGAGCAGTTCTTC.

This clone was observed once. The rearrangement uses TRBV30 and TRBJ2-2, with unresolved D. Germline V gene lookup returns CDR1 GTSNPN and CDR2 SVGIG (reference sequence). The CDR3 has 11 residues. With 2 bases removed from V and 3 bases from J, the gap between germline ends came to 1 base. The CDR3 DNA sequence: TGTGCCTGGAGTTACACCGGGGAGCTGTTTTTT. It encodes CAWSYTGELFF.

The V and J genes are TRBV7-7 and TRBJ2-3, with 14 bases fitting TRBD2. CDR3 length: 15 amino acids. The V gene end was trimmed by 5 bases and the J gene end by 6 bases; junction bases not matched to a gene: 4. Germline loops: CDR1 SSHAT, CDR2 FNYEAQ (reference sequence). CDR3 nucleotide sequence: TGTGCCAGCAGCGTGGGACTAGCGGGAGTGGATACGCAGTATTTT. As protein: CASSVGLAGVDTQYF.

This rearrangement joins TRBV6-5 to TRBJ2-4; 8 positions match TRBD1. Germline trimming cut 0 bases from V and 6 bases from J; bases unmatched to any gene: 4. Germline values: CDR1 MNHEY, CDR2 SVGAGI. The CDR3 totals 15 residues. CDR3 nucleotide sequence: TGTGCCAGCAGTTACTCTGGGACAGGCTCAAACATTCAGTACTTC. It codes for CASSYSGTGSNIQYF.

The rearrangement uses TRBV5-1 and TRBJ2-1; D unresolved. In germline, CDR1 is SGHRS, CDR2 YFSETQ. The V gene lost 0 bases and the J gene lost 11 bases, with 15 bases spanning the gap. This CDR3 spans 14 amino acids. This CDR3 is CASSLESEWAQQFF. In nucleotides, the CDR3 is TGCGCCAGCAGCTTGGAATCCGAATGGGCTCAGCAGTTCTTC.

This clone was picked up one time. J is TRBJ1-1 and V is TRBV2; D not resolved. Trimming cost V 7 bases and J 3 bases, with 6 bases left between them. This CDR3 has 11 residues. Germline V CDR1 and CDR2: SNHLY, FYNNEI. The CDR3 loop is CASNPDTEAFF. In DNA form, the CDR3 reads TGTGCCAGCAATCCGGACACTGAAGCTTTCTTT. The entire variable domain, with the rest obtained from reference TRBV2 and TRBJ1-1, is as follows: EPEVTQTPSHQVTQMGQEVILRCVPISNHLYFYWYRQILGQKVEFLVSFYNNEISEKSEIFDDQFSVERPDGSNFTLKIRSTKLEDSAMYFCASNPDTEAFFGQGTRLTVV.

V is TRBV4-1 and J is TRBJ2-7; D remains unclear. This CDR3 is built from 13 residues. Germline CDR1 reads MGHRA; CDR2 reads YSYEKL. Trimming cost V 3 bases and J 2 bases, with 8 bases left between them. The CDR3 is CASSHTTAYEQYF. CDR3 bases: TGCGCCAGCAGCCACACTACAGCCTACGAGCAGTACTTC.

The rearrangement uses TRBV5-3 and TRBJ1-5, with TRBD1 matching 8 bases. TRBV5-3 is recorded as an ORF, its role being uncertain. V was pared by 4 bases and J by 7 bases, with 7 bases of the junction left unmatched. The CDR3 spans 14 residues. This chain's CDR3 is CARSLGQGGQPQHF. For the CDR3, the DNA is TGTGCCAGAAGCCTCGGACAGGGCGGCCAGCCCCAGCATTTT.

This clone has just a few counts. CDR3 sequence reads: CASSLLTSGLRTYEQYF. CDR3 nucleotide sequence: TGTGCCAGCAGCTTGCTGACTAGCGGGTTAAGAACCTACGAGCAGTACTTC. V is TRBV5-8 and J is TRBJ2-7, with 10 bases that match TRBD2. Germline V lookup: CDR1 SGHTS, CDR2 YDEGEE. V gave up 1 base and J gave up 2 bases; unmatched junction bases: 9. CDR3 length: 17 residues.

This clone has only a few counts. This chain connects TRBV4-3 to TRBJ2-7; D is perhaps TRBD2 (5 bases). CDR1 and CDR2 (germline): LGHNA, YSLEER. The CDR3 extends over 18 amino acids. Trimming stripped 0 bases from V and 4 bases from J, with 22 bases between. CDR3 DNA sequence: TGCGCCAGCAGCCAAGATAACAATCAAGGGTGGGGAGATTACGAGCAGTACTTC. It yields the protein CASSQDNNQGWGDYEQYF.

This clone turned up a few times. Distinct nucleotide sequences in the sample also encode this CDR3. This sequence joins TRBV11-2 and TRBJ2-7, with D unclear. The V and J ends lost 6 bases and 3 bases respectively, with 9 bases between them. The CDR3 covers 12 residues. Germline-derived CDR1 and CDR2 are SGHAT and FQNNGV. CDR3 region: CASRAGYYEQYF. The DNA of the CDR3 is TGTGCCAGCAGAGCTGGCTACTACGAGCAGTACTTC. Full variable domain (missing parts from reference TRBV11-2 and TRBJ2-7): EAGVAQSPRYKIIEKRQSVAFWCNPISGHATLYWYQQILGQGPKLLIQFQNNGVVDDSQLPKDRFSAERLKGVDSTLKIQPAKLEDSAVYLCASRAGYYEQYFGPGTRLTVT.

This clone was recorded once. The chain employs TRBV7-2 and TRBJ1-1; 7 bases are a match to TRBD1. Germline trimming cut 5 bases from V and 1 base from J; bases unmatched to any gene: 4. Germline-derived CDR1 and CDR2 are SGHTA and FQGNSA. This CDR3 contains 14 residues. CDR3 residues: CASSMTGTNTEAFF. The CDR3 DNA sequence: TGTGCCAGCAGCATGACAGGGACGAACACTGAAGCTTTCTTT.